Presented here are 5 T cell receptor beta chains from one specimen sequenced in a study of blood T cell repertoires in COVID-19. Measured with immunoSEQ multiplex PCR; TCRdb has only the in-frame clones, and not every one. This table has around 280,000 clones, roughly 91% appearing once. Sample: peripheral blood. These receptor sequences come from a woman aged 30 to 39 with COVID-19, enrolled during active disease.

This clone was counted once. The chain uses TRBV5-6 and TRBJ1-6; no clear D. The CDR3 has 15 amino acids. Trimming left V 0 bases short and J 3 bases short, with 7 bases between. Germline CDR1 SGHDT, CDR2 YYEEEE. The CDR3 is CASSLAQLYNSPLHF. CDR3 bases: TGTGCCAGCAGCTTGGCACAGCTCTATAATTCACCCCTCCACTTT.

The rearrangement uses TRBV29-1 and TRBJ1-2, with no clear D. This CDR3 region has 13 residues. Trimming took 2 bases from V and 7 from J, leaving 14 bases between them. Germline lookup yields CDR1 SQVTM and CDR2 ANQGSEA. As DNA, the CDR3 is TGCAGCGTTGAAAAGGTTCTTTCGGGTGGCTACACCTTC. Protein: CSVEKVLSGGYTF. Full variable domain (remainder filled in from reference TRBV29-1 and TRBJ1-2): SAVISQKPSRDICQRGTSLTIQCQVDSQVTMMFWYRQQPGQSLTLIATANQGSEATYESGFVIDKFPISRPNLTFSTLTVSNMSPEDSSIYLCSVEKVLSGGYTFGSGTRLTVV.

This clone was seen a single time. The chain links TRBV3-1 (or the pseudogene TRBV3-2) to TRBJ2-3, with 11 bases lining up with TRBD2. CDR3 size: 19 residues. Germline V gives CDR1 LGHDT, CDR2 YNNKEL (reference sequence). The V and J ends lost 4 bases and 1 base, in that order; junction bases with no gene match: 13. The chain's CDR3 is CASSLGLAGGAWGTDTQYF. For the CDR3, the DNA is TGTGCCAGCAGCCTAGGGCTAGCGGGGGGCGCCTGGGGCACAGATACGCAGTATTTT.

The chain couples TRBV28 to TRBJ1-2; D is perhaps TRBD1 (5 bases). The CDR3 consists of 13 residues. Germline V gene data show CDR1 as MDHEN and CDR2 as SYDVKM. V was pared by 4 bases and J by 8 bases, with 14 bases between. CDR3 in amino acids: CASSSGLPQGYTF. The CDR3, as DNA: TGTGCCAGCAGTTCGGGACTTCCGCAGGGCTACACCTTC.

The genes are TRBV14 and TRBJ1-6; 9 bases are a match to TRBD1. Trimming removed 4 bases from V and 10 bases from J; junction bases left unmatched: 8. Germline V CDR1 and CDR2: SGHDN, FVKESK. The CDR3 runs 15 residues. For the CDR3, the DNA is TGTGCCAGCAGCCGAACAGGGGGCCTTGACTCACCCCTCCACTTT. Protein product: CASSRTGGLDSPLHF.